Sequencing of this T cell receptor beta chain was carried out in a study of T cell repertoires and HLA-DP antigens. Study-wide context: CD4+ T cells were cocultured with HeLa cells expressing HLA-DP. Alloantigens: one with one groove difference and one with around 10 differences versus self.

Sequenced by immunoSEQ multiplex PCR; TCRdb stores in-frame clones only, minus some. The table lists approximately 73,000 clones, roughly 78% of them singletons. The study's findings and limits: The CD4+ repertoire was not split into naive and memory.

A note on this clone: The antigen remains unidentified.

The sample consisted of CD4+ T cells from PBMCs. The clonotype comes from a man in his sixties in good health and CMV-seronegative.

The CDR3 DNA is TGTGCCAGCAGCTTGGCCGGGACTAGCGGGGGTCAAGAGACCCAGTACTTC. Amino acids: CASSLAGTSGGQETQYF. The chain recombines TRBV5-4 with TRBJ2-5, with 14 bases that match TRBD2. Trimming at V came to 0 bases and at J to 2 bases, leaving 3 bases not matched to a gene. The CDR3 is 17 residues long. Germline V lookup: CDR1 SGHNT, CDR2 YYREEE (reference sequence).